This T cell receptor beta chain derives from a study of monozygotic twins with inflammatory bowel disease. Overall study findings and caveats: Differing immunosuppressive treatments may have added variability to patient repertoires. Clonotype overlap with others was lower in IBD patients than in healthy twins, a difference that was greatest with disease activity.

This CDR3 has 13 residues. Germline lookup yields CDR1 SNHLY and CDR2 FYNNEI. Per sample, reverse transcription was split into eight reactions. Template switching incorporated UMIs with a 6-nucleotide sample barcode. TCRdb re-called the 5' RACE reads and gives one entry per CDR3 protein, without DNA. In all, the sample yields fewer than 450,000 distinct CDR3 sequences. As to this clonotype: Its antigen is not known.

The chain employs TRBV2 and TRBJ2-7. This receptor was taken from a human donor with ulcerative colitis or Crohn's disease, or a healthy co-twin of an affected twin (not recorded which). Specimen: blood. The CDR3 sequence is CARRANSDYEQYF.